This T cell receptor (beta chain) was sequenced during a study of T cell repertoires in cytomegalovirus infection. General observations from the study: The response measured ex vivo was dominated by TCR beta clonotypes (HLA-C-restricted and CMV-specific).

Regarding this clonotype: Its antigen is unidentified.

TCRdb passed the reads through MiXCR, listing each CDR3 protein once. The sample lists a few hundred thousand distinct CDR3 sequences; 8% to 9.5% were seen once. The V gene lost 6 bases and the J gene lost 5 bases, with 20 bases spanning the gap. CDR1 and CDR2 from the germline V gene are LGHNA and YSLEER. The length of the CDR3 is 16 residues. Sequencing input: PBMCs. V gene TRBV4-3 combines with J gene TRBJ1-5, with TRBD1 as a possible D gene (5 bases). This sequence originates from a human donor in good health (CMV status not recorded). Some clones in this sample may be carry-over from other donors' samples. CDR3 sequence: CASSLSSSGLYQPQHF. CDR3 bases: TGCGCCAGCAGTCTGTCCTCTTCAGGGTTATATCAGCCCCAGCATTTT.